Detailed here is one T cell receptor (beta chain). This entry is derived from a study of T cell responses to AZD1222 COVID-19 vaccine. On the study more broadly: Second-dose schedules of about 4 or about 12 weeks were combined.

The data were produced by immunoSEQ multiplex PCR, yet TCRdb's version contains in-frame clones alone and is incomplete. The table includes 120,000 to 150,000 clones, around 90% detected once. The sample in question was peripheral blood, obtained on day 0 of AZD1222 vaccination. The sequence was collected from an adult in good health.

CDR3 region: CASSFTSGRATGELFF. Written as DNA, the CDR3 is TGTGCCAGCAGCTTTACTAGCGGGAGGGCCACCGGGGAGCTGTTTTTT. The chain joins TRBV7-3 to TRBJ2-2; the match to TRBD2 covers 13 bases. The CDR3 contains 16 residues. With 3 bases clipped from V and 4 bases from J, the junction kept 2 bases outside the gene matches. The germline V gene has CDR1 SGHTA and CDR2 FQGTGA. Combining the CDR3 with reference TRBV7-3 and TRBJ2-2 gives the whole variable domain GAGVSQTPSNKVTEKGKYVELRCDPISGHTALYWYRQSLGQGPEFLIYFQGTGAADDSGLPNDRFFAVRPEGSVSTLKIQRTERGDSAVYLCASSFTSGRATGELFFGEGSRLTVL.